Below, 28 T cell receptor beta chains from the same sample are listed, as sequenced in a study of T cells in Graves' hyperthyroidism and ophthalmopathy. Regions amplified from RNA transcripts were the TCR beta CDR3 regions. A set of HTBI primers served as the primers for a first-round RT-PCR of the TCR CDR3. TCRdb re-called the multiplex PCR reads with MiXCR, one entry per CDR3 protein. This table holds 500,000 to 750,000 distinct CDR3 sequences, approximately 44% found once. Sequencing was performed on peripheral blood or thyroid tissue (not recorded which). These receptors originate from a woman aged 18-30 years with Graves' hyperthyroidism.

A word on this clonotype: A clone one base away is much larger, so this may be a read error. The V and J genes are TRBV5-1 and TRBJ2-2; TRBD2 matches at 9 bases. CDR1 is SGHRS and CDR2 is YFSETQ in the germline V gene. The CDR3 has 16 amino acids. Trimming removed 0 bases from V and 4 bases from J; junction bases left unmatched: 4. The CDR3 coding sequence is TGCGCCAGCAGCTTGGGGAAGCGGGAGGTCACCGGGGAGCTGTTTTTT. This encodes CASSLGKREVTGELFF.

This chain connects TRBV19 to TRBJ2-1; D possibly corresponds to TRBD1 (5 bases). In germline, CDR1 is LNHDA, CDR2 SQIVND (reference sequence). This CDR3 is 11 amino acids long. V was trimmed by 6 bases and J by 9 bases, leaving 9 bases between them. In DNA form, the CDR3 reads TGTGCCAGTAGGAGGCAGGGTGAGCAGTTCTTC. Protein product: CASRRQGEQFF.

This chain joins TRBV2 and TRBJ2-2; D ambiguous. The CDR3 spans 12 residues. Germline loops: CDR1 SNHLY, CDR2 FYNNEI. V lost 5 bases and J 8 bases, leaving 9 bases between the germline ends. Here the CDR3 DNA reads TGTGCCAGCAGTTTAAAAACAGGGGAGCTGTTTTTT. It is translated as CASSLKTGELFF.

This clonotype appeared many times. The rearrangement links TRBV7-2 to TRBJ2-7; 12 nucleotides agree with TRBD2. This CDR3 region has 13 residues. V gave up 4 bases and J gave up 7 bases; unmatched junction bases: 2. Germline V gene data show CDR1 as SGHTA and CDR2 as FQGNSA. CDR3 sequence reads: CASSYGTSGEQYF. The CDR3 DNA is TGTGCCAGCAGCTACGGGACTAGCGGGGAGCAGTACTTC.

V usage is TRBV4-1 and J usage is TRBJ1-2; 12 positions agree with TRBD1. J lost 8 bases, V lost 4 bases, and 5 bases had no gene match. The CDR3 contains 14 residues. The germline V gene has CDR1 MGHRA and CDR2 YSYEKL. CDR3 sequence: CASSPRDRGRGYTF. CDR3 DNA: TGCGCCAGCAGCCCGCGGGACAGGGGGCGCGGCTACACCTTC.

This clonotype was counted many times. The V call is TRBV10-3, the J call TRBJ2-2, with 8 bases lining up with TRBD1. Germline CDR1 ENHRY, CDR2 SYGVKD. Unmatched junction bases numbered 8, after V lost 6 bases and J lost 2 bases. The CDR3 is made up of 16 amino acids. The CDR3 DNA sequence: TGTGCCATCAGGACCCCGGGACAGGACAACACCGGGGAGCTGTTTTTT. Its translation is CAIRTPGQDNTGELFF.

The chain combines TRBV7-3 with TRBJ2-2, with 8 bases lining up with TRBD2. Trimming at V came to 1 base and at J to 4 bases, leaving 8 bases not matched to a gene. The germline V gene has CDR1 SGHTA and CDR2 FQGTGA. CDR3 length equals 17 residues. The CDR3 coding sequence is TGTGCCAGCAGCTTAAACGTCATTAGCGGGGCCACCGGGGAGCTGTTTTTT. Encoded protein: CASSLNVISGATGELFF.

V gene TRBV12-3 or TRBV12-4 combines with J gene TRBJ2-7; tentatively, D is TRBD1 or TRBD2 (6 bases each). The V and J ends lost 6 bases and 7 bases respectively, with 16 bases between them. The CDR3 consists of 13 residues. CDR3 protein: CASRGGGTGEQYF. The CDR3, as DNA: TGTGCCAGCAGAGGAGGGGGGACCGGGGAGCAGTACTTC.

The chain joins TRBV10-3 to TRBJ1-1; no reliable D call. Between the trimmed V and J ends, which lost 2 bases and 4 bases, there was a span of 26 bases. The CDR3 contains 19 residues. Germline lookup yields CDR1 ENHRY and CDR2 SYGVKD. CDR3: CAISEMAASLFTLFTEAFF. The CDR3 coding sequence is TGTGCCATCAGTGAGATGGCAGCCAGCCTTTTTACCTTGTTCACTGAAGCTTTCTTT.

The chain has TRBV4-2 and TRBJ2-1; TRBD2 matches 8 bases. This CDR3 has 14 residues. Unmatched junction bases numbered 3, after V lost 4 bases and J lost 4 bases. Germline CDR1 and CDR2: LGHNA and YNFKEQ. In DNA, the CDR3 is TGTGCCAGCAGCCGGACTAGCCCATACAATGAGCAGTTCTTC. As protein: CASSRTSPYNEQFF.

This clonotype showed up many times. The V gene is TRBV5-1, the J gene TRBJ2-2; D is perhaps TRBD1 (6 bases). Deletions cut 6 bases from V and 7 bases from J, with 13 bases between. Germline V gives CDR1 SGHRS, CDR2 YFSETQ. The CDR3 length is 13 residues. This CDR3 reads CASTRTRGGELFF. Here the CDR3 DNA reads TGCGCCAGCACCCGGACCAGGGGCGGGGAGCTGTTTTTT. The complete variable domain, with remaining parts taken from reference TRBV5-1 and TRBJ2-2, reads KAGVTQTPRYLIKTRGQQVTLSCSPISGHRSVSWYQQTPGQGLQFLFEYFSETQRNKGNFPGRFSGRQFSNSRSEMNVSTLELGDSALYLCASTRTRGGELFFGEGSRLTVL.

V is TRBV29-1 and J is TRBJ2-6; no clear D gene. Germline V gene data show CDR1 as SQVTM and CDR2 as ANQGSEA. CDR3 length: 16 amino acids. Trimming stripped 6 bases from V and 2 bases from J, with 17 bases between. The CDR3 DNA reads as TGCAGCGTCCAGGTTTCCCTTTACGCTGGGGCCAACGTCCTGACTTTC. Translating gives CSVQVSLYAGANVLTF.

The sample holds many counts of this clonotype. V is TRBV2 and J is TRBJ1-2; perhaps TRBD1 as D (5 bases). The germline CDR1 and CDR2 sequences are SNHLY and FYNNEI. This CDR3 region has 15 residues. Deletions cut 0 bases from V and 3 bases from J, with 11 bases between. The chain's CDR3 is CASSEARSRDYGYTF. CDR3 in DNA: TGTGCCAGCAGTGAAGCGCGGAGCAGGGACTATGGCTACACCTTC.

This clonotype was picked up many times. The chain employs TRBV7-6 and TRBJ2-2; 8 nucleotides align to TRBD1. V was clipped by 1 base and J by 0 bases; unmatched bases: 4. The CDR3 runs to 17 residues. Germline loops: CDR1 SGHVS, CDR2 FNYEAQ. The CDR3 sequence: CASSLGRTGSNTGELFF. The CDR3 bases are TGTGCCAGCAGCTTAGGGCGGACAGGGTCGAACACCGGGGAGCTGTTTTTT.

This rearrangement joins TRBV6-4 to TRBJ1-3; possibly TRBD1 for D (6 bases). Trimming pared 8 bases from V and 4 bases from J, leaving 12 bases between. CDR1 and CDR2 from the germline V gene are MRHNA and SNTAGT. CDR3 length equals 13 residues. The CDR3 loop reads CASQYGQGNTIYF. The CDR3 DNA is TGTGCCAGCCAGTATGGACAGGGAAACACCATATATTTT.

The chain carries TRBV24-1 and TRBJ2-2, with 7 nucleotides matching TRBD1. With V trimmed by 7 bases and J by 2 bases, 9 bases remained unmatched. This CDR3 contains 16 residues. Germline V gives CDR1 KGHDR, CDR2 SFDVKD. The CDR3 DNA follows: TGTGCCACCAGAGCAACCGGGACAGCCAACACCGGGGAGCTGTTTTTT. Its protein is CATRATGTANTGELFF.

V and J are TRBV24-1 and TRBJ2-1, with 15 bases aligning to TRBD2. The CDR3 is 16 residues long. The trim removed 4 bases at V and 9 bases at J, leaving 6 bases unmatched. Per germline, CDR1 KGHDR and CDR2 SFDVKD. DNA of the CDR3: TGTGCCACCAGTGACCCGGGACTAGCGGGAGGAGCTGAGCAGTTCTTC. Encoded protein: CATSDPGLAGGAEQFF.

V and J are TRBV29-1 and TRBJ1-1, with a possible D match to TRBD1 (5 bases). The CDR3 has 13 residues. Between the trimmed V and J ends, which lost 8 bases and 4 bases, there was a span of 17 bases. The germline CDR1 and CDR2 sequences are SQVTM and ANQGSEA. The CDR3 DNA follows: TGCAGCTTGGCCGTGGGGGGTGGCACTGAAGCTTTCTTT. This translates into CSLAVGGGTEAFF.

This clonotype was seen at least ten times. As DNA, the CDR3 is TGCAGCGTTAATCCAGAACAGACAATGAACTATGGCTACACCTTC. It codes for CSVNPEQTMNYGYTF. The J gene is TRBJ1-2, the V gene TRBV29-1; D gene ambiguous. This CDR3 spans 15 amino acids. Trimming removed 5 bases from V and 2 bases from J, with 18 bases in between. Germline CDR1 and CDR2: SQVTM and ANQGSEA.

In its sample, this clonotype was seen many times. The rearrangement links TRBV20-1 to TRBJ1-5, with 8 bases that match TRBD1. The ends lost 1 base at V and 3 bases at J; junction bases unmatched: 8. CDR1 and CDR2 from the germline V gene are DFQATT and SNEGSKA (reference sequence). The length of the CDR3 is 16 residues. CDR3 residues: CSARVGTGLLNQPQHF. The CDR3 DNA reads as TGCAGTGCTAGAGTCGGGACAGGACTTCTCAATCAGCCCCAGCATTTT.

This clonotype has at least ten counts. The J gene is TRBJ2-2, the V gene TRBV24-1, with D possibly matching TRBD2 (5 bases). This CDR3 has 17 amino acids. The ends were cut back, 3 bases at V and 3 bases at J, with 16 bases in the middle. The V gene's germline CDR1 is KGHDR and CDR2 SFDVKD. The chain's CDR3 is CATSDLRRKGHTGELFF. CDR3 in DNA: TGTGCCACCAGTGATCTGAGGAGGAAGGGCCACACCGGGGAGCTGTTTTTT.

This clonotype was observed many times. The chain combines TRBV20-1 with TRBJ2-2; D remains unclear. The V gene lost 6 bases and the J gene lost 2 bases, with 13 bases spanning the gap. Germline assignment: CDR1 DFQATT and CDR2 SNEGSKA (reference sequence). The CDR3 is 14 residues long. The CDR3 DNA follows: TGCAGTGCCGCAGGCTCCATAAACACCGGGGAGCTGTTTTTT. Amino acid sequence: CSAAGSINTGELFF.

The chain links TRBV2 to TRBJ1-2, with TRBD1 as a possible D gene (6 bases). The CDR3 spans 12 residues. Trimming removed 2 bases at V and 12 bases at J, with 13 bases between. The germline V gene has CDR1 SNHLY and CDR2 FYNNEI. CDR3 sequence: CASSETGNSHTF. As DNA, the CDR3 is TGTGCCAGCAGTGAAACAGGGAACTCGCACACCTTC.

This clonotype was detected only a few times. The gene calls are TRBV11-2 and TRBJ2-7; either TRBD1 or TRBD2 may fit D (6 bases each). From germline, CDR1 is SGHAT and CDR2 FQNNGV. V was shortened by 5 bases and J by 4 bases, with 30 bases between the two germline ends. The length of the CDR3 is 19 residues. The CDR3 DNA reads as TGTGCCAGCAGCACCGGGACAAGGACGTCTGCGGGAAAATCTTACGAGCAGTACTTC. Residues: CASSTGTRTSAGKSYEQYF.

This clonotype occurred a few times. The gene calls are TRBV2 and TRBJ2-7; tentatively, D is TRBD1 (6 bases). V was clipped by 2 bases and J by 2 bases, with 13 bases between them. This CDR3 is 15 amino acids long. From germline, CDR1 is SNHLY and CDR2 FYNNEI. Here the CDR3 reads CASSERWQGTYEQYF. The CDR3 coding sequence is TGTGCCAGCAGTGAAAGGTGGCAGGGGACCTACGAGCAGTACTTC.

The chain combines TRBV12-3 or TRBV12-4 with TRBJ1-5; D ambiguous. Trimming removed 2 bases at V and 7 bases at J, with 12 bases between. CDR3 length: 14 residues. Here the CDR3 reads CASSLRAYEQPQHF. As DNA, the CDR3 is TGTGCCAGCAGTTTACGAGCGTACGAGCAGCCCCAGCATTTT.

This clonotype was recorded once. A much larger clone differs by one base, so this may be a read error. V usage is TRBV6-5 and J usage is TRBJ1-2, with 9 nucleotides matching TRBD1. Germline V gene data show CDR1 as MNHEY and CDR2 as SVGAGI. The CDR3 is 16 residues long. CDR3 coding DNA: TGTGCCATCAGTTACAAAGGGGGACAGGGTATCGATGGCTACACCTTC. Translating it yields CAISYKGGQGIDGYTF.

The chain links TRBV5-1 to TRBJ2-1; TRBD2 matches at 10 bases. Trimming cost V 5 bases and J 6 bases; bases outside gene matches: 8. CDR1 is SGHRS, CDR2 YFSETQ, per germline. This CDR3 spans 15 amino acids. CDR3 residues: CASRAGTSDLNEQFF. For the CDR3, the DNA is TGCGCCAGCAGGGCCGGGACTAGCGACCTCAATGAGCAGTTCTTC.